The sequence of this T cell receptor (beta chain) was determined in a study of blood T cell repertoires in COVID-19. V lost 7 bases, J lost 1 base, and 15 bases lay in between. CDR1 is MNHNS, CDR2 SASEGT, per germline. The CDR3 extends over 15 amino acids. Authors' data handling: Reference gene primer amplification gave estimated nucleated cell counts. The table came from immunoSEQ multiplex PCR; TCRdb's copy has only in-frame clones and leaves some out. The DNA gave D and trimming, while V, J and clone size come from that table. The sample lists about 73,000 clones, more than 65% occurring once. The sequence was obtained from a human donor in a cohort sampled during active COVID-19. The specimen sequenced was peripheral blood. The chain joins TRBV6-1 to TRBJ2-3; D is possibly TRBD1 (7 bases). CDR3 nucleotides: TGTGCCAGCACTTATGTCAGGGGGGGCACAGATACGCAGTATTTT. This gives the protein CASTYVRGGTDTQYF.